This TCR beta chain originates from a study of OX40 agonist ivuxolimab in advanced cancers. Study at large: Six ivuxolimab dose levels, 0.01 to 10 mg/kg, were given intravenously every 2 weeks. Partial responses were achieved by three patients, of whom one had hepatocellular carcinoma and two had cutaneous melanoma. Study observations and caveats: The study found among the lowest clonal expansion in partial responders at 0.1-3.0 mg/kg. Within 6 weeks, CD4+ and CD8+ blood T cells expanded clonally at 0.1 to 3.0 mg/kg.

Clones were read by immunoSEQ multiplex PCR, and TCRdb kept only the in-frame ones, dropping some. This table holds fewer than 55,000 clones, 75% to 90% found once. Concerning this clone: The target antigen is unknown.

The CDR3 is 14 amino acids. CDR1 and CDR2 from the germline V gene are MDHEN and SYDVKM. The V end was cut by 7 bases, the J end by 2 bases, with 13 bases between. Sequenced material: CD4+ or CD8+ T cells sorted from blood, taken in a trial of the OX40 agonist ivuxolimab. The chain uses TRBV28 and TRBJ2-3, with D perhaps TRBD1 (5 bases). The receptor's source is an adult with an advanced solid tumor such as melanoma, head and neck, liver or kidney cancer. The CDR3 region is CASTPEGATDTQYF. CDR3 DNA: TGTGCCAGCACCCCGGAAGGGGCCACAGATACGCAGTATTTT.